The clone carrying this T cell receptor beta chain was observed a few times. Its antigen is unknown. This record comes from a study of blood T cells in healthy people across ages. Then a second PCR, running about 6 to 11 cycles, was carried out with a sample-barcoded 5' primer and a J-beta primer mix. Each CDR3 protein is one row after TCRdb ran MiXCR on the 5' RACE reads. The sample consists of roughly 790,000 distinct CDR3 sequences, approximately 39% of them appearing once. Study-level results: Higher diversity, along with more naive CD4+ cells, distinguished long-lived donors from aged donors. Roughly linearly, TCR beta diversity per million T cells fell as age increased.

This CDR3 has 14 residues. Germline V gives CDR1 SGHKS, CDR2 YYEKEE (reference sequence). V was pared by 6 bases and J by 3 bases, with 6 bases of the junction left unmatched. The J gene is TRBJ2-3, the V gene TRBV5-5, with 8 positions matching TRBD1. The sequencing sample was made of blood. The sequence derives from a woman in her sixties or seventies in good health. The CDR3 coding sequence is TGTGCCAGCACCGGACAGGGTAGGACAGATACGCAGTATTTT. It encodes CASTGQGRTDTQYF.